This TCR beta chain was captured in a study of blood T cell repertoires in COVID-19. Study as a whole: Sample material is recorded as cDNA or gDNA derived from T cells, B-cell-depleted T cells, or PBMCs.

Authors' methods: Reference gene primer amplification in the assay estimated nucleated cell counts. Measured with immunoSEQ multiplex PCR; TCRdb has only the in-frame clones, and not every one. Clone size and the V and J calls come from that table; the DNA yielded D and trimming. The data contain around 300,000 clones, around 90% of them singletons. Participant-reported clinical history was the basis for cohort assignment. Resolution of symptoms, clearance, or two negative PCRs was present in recovered Cohort 3 donors. CDR3 length: 18 residues. Germline CDR1 MGHRA, CDR2 YSYEKL. V was cut by 5 bases and J by 0 bases, with 22 bases left in between.

V is TRBV4-1 and J is TRBJ1-2; perhaps TRBD1 as D (6 bases). The sample consisted of PBMCs or T cells enriched from blood (not recorded which). The clonotype was recovered from a man aged 25 to 45 who had recovered from COVID-19. CDR3 sequence: CASSSRTRNRETNYGYTF. As DNA, the CDR3 is TGCGCCAGCAGCTCACGGACAAGAAACAGGGAGACTAACTATGGCTACACCTTC.